The 22 T cell receptor beta chains given below trace back to one sample, sequenced in a study of OX40 agonist ivuxolimab in advanced cancers. Library construction relied on the immunoSEQ multiplex PCR assay. This immuneACCESS table, as held by TCRdb, lists in-frame sequences with V and J called but not all clones. Of the missing ones, under half trace to an unresolved V gene in checked studies; the others have no known cause. The sample data list 70,000 to 95,000 clones, and about 86% of these were observed just once. Approximately 1.9% of the sample lies in the top ten. The sample consisted of CD4+ or CD8+ T cells sorted from blood, taken in a trial of the OX40 agonist ivuxolimab. These receptors were collected from an adult with an advanced solid tumor such as melanoma, head and neck, liver or kidney cancer.

The chain couples TRBV19 to TRBJ2-3; the D is unclear. The CDR3 consists of 14 residues. V was clipped by 5 bases and J by 0 bases, with 9 bases between them. CDR1 and CDR2 (germline): LNHDA, SQIVND (reference sequence). CDR3 DNA: TGTGCCAGTAGTTGGCAAGGCAGCACAGATACGCAGTATTTT. Its translation is CASSWQGSTDTQYF.

V is TRBV5-6 and J is TRBJ1-6; 7 bases map to TRBD1. The V and J ends lost 4 bases and 10 bases, in that order; junction bases with no gene match: 8. This CDR3 has 14 amino acids. Germline V gives CDR1 SGHDT, CDR2 YYEEEE. CDR3 DNA: TGTGCCAGCAGCCGGTACAGGGGAGGCTCACCCCTCCACTTT. It specifies CASSRYRGGSPLHF.

This sequence joins TRBV6-1 and TRBJ1-1; perhaps TRBD1 as D (5 bases). CDR3 length: 14 residues. The V and J ends lost 3 bases and 5 bases respectively, with 13 bases between them. Looked up from germline, CDR1 is MNHNS and CDR2 is SASEGT. CDR3 sequence reads: CASSESLGVTEAFF. The CDR3 nucleotides read TGTGCCAGCAGTGAGAGTCTGGGGGTTACTGAAGCTTTCTTT.

This rearrangement joins TRBV6-1 to TRBJ1-2, with 10 bases matching TRBD1. Trimming took 0 bases from V and 6 from J; bases not matched to a gene: 4. Germline V CDR1 and CDR2: MNHNS, SASEGT. The CDR3 totals 15 residues. CDR3 in amino acids: CASSEAGQGYDGYTF. In DNA form, the CDR3 reads TGTGCCAGCAGTGAAGCGGGACAGGGGTACGATGGCTACACCTTC.

The chain combines TRBV6-5 with TRBJ2-7, with TRBD1 matching 10 bases. Germline V lookup: CDR1 MNHEY, CDR2 SVGAGI. Losses at the gene ends were 7 bases for V and 4 bases for J; bases not matched to a gene: 7. This CDR3 spans 14 amino acids. CDR3 loop: CASMTRTGGYEQYF. Written as DNA, the CDR3 is TGTGCCAGCATGACCAGGACAGGGGGGTACGAGCAGTACTTC.

The rearrangement joins TRBV7-2 to TRBJ2-3, with a weak D call TRBD1 (6 bases). This CDR3 contains 13 residues. V was shortened by 6 bases and J by 4 bases, with 11 bases between the two germline ends. The germline gives CDR1 SGHTA, CDR2 FQGNSA. The CDR3 region has the DNA TGTGCCAGCAGTCTCGACAGGTCAGATACGCAGTATTTT. It encodes CASSLDRSDTQYF.

The rearrangement uses TRBV5-1 and TRBJ2-1; 16 bases map to TRBD2. CDR1 SGHRS and CDR2 YFSETQ come from the germline V gene. CDR3 length: 19 amino acids. V gave up 6 bases and J gave up 4 bases; unmatched junction bases: 13. The CDR3 loop is CASTQRGLAGGNLYNEQFF. The CDR3 bases are TGCGCCAGCACCCAACGGGGACTAGCGGGGGGGAATCTTTACAATGAGCAGTTCTTC.

A single count supports this clone. The V gene is TRBV9, the J gene TRBJ2-1, with TRBD1 matching over 9 bases. The CDR3 consists of 15 residues. The ends lost 3 bases at V and 4 bases at J; junction bases unmatched: 5. Per germline, CDR1 SGDLS and CDR2 YYNGEE. CDR3 sequence: CASSAGQGLYNEQFF. CDR3 nucleotides: TGTGCCAGCAGCGCGGGACAGGGCCTTTACAATGAGCAGTTCTTC.

This clone was found once. The chain recombines TRBV2 with TRBJ1-2; TRBD1 is a possible D gene (5 bases). This CDR3 is built from 13 residues. Germline V gene lookup returns CDR1 SNHLY and CDR2 FYNNEI. V lost 7 bases to trimming and J lost 8 bases, with 17 bases between them. DNA for the CDR3: TGTGCCAGCAAACCCTCCGGGGACTCGGGCTACACCTTC. Protein product: CASKPSGDSGYTF.

The chain employs TRBV30 and TRBJ1-5; weak D call: TRBD1 (6 bases). Germline V gene lookup returns CDR1 GTSNPN and CDR2 SVGIG (reference sequence). V shed 2 bases and J shed 6 bases, with 14 bases lying between them. This CDR3 has 14 residues. The CDR3 loop is CAWSLVGGVQPQHF. In DNA, the CDR3 is TGTGCCTGGAGTTTAGTAGGGGGTGTTCAGCCCCAGCATTTT.

The chain combines TRBV16 with TRBJ1-6; no reliable D call. The germline gives CDR1 KGHSY, CDR2 FQNENV. This CDR3 is built from 13 residues. Trimming pared 7 bases from V and 9 bases from J, leaving 13 bases between. CDR3 residues: CASTRMTSSPLHF. DNA of the CDR3: TGTGCCAGCACCCGGATGACGAGTTCACCCCTCCACTTT.

The chain joins TRBV7-3 to TRBJ2-3; D is uncertain. From germline, CDR1 is SGHTA and CDR2 FQGTGA. The CDR3 loop spans 14 amino acids. Trimming shortened V by 5 bases and J by 0 bases, and 9 bases separated the two germline ends. The CDR3 DNA is TGTGCCAGCAGCCCCGCACATAGCACAGATACGCAGTATTTT. Encoded protein: CASSPAHSTDTQYF.

This clone occurred once. The chain recombines TRBV18 with TRBJ2-1; TRBD2 aligns across 11 bases. Germline CDR1 and CDR2: KGHSH and LQKENI. The V segment lost 4 bases and the J segment 8 bases; nucleotides outside the gene matches: 13. CDR3 length: 17 residues. CDR3 bases: TGTGCCAGCTCACGACTAGCGGGGTCGTCAGGCGGCGATGAGCAGTTCTTC. This codes for CASSRLAGSSGGDEQFF.

The chain combines TRBV5-1 with TRBJ1-2; the match to TRBD1 covers 11 bases. Germline V gives CDR1 SGHRS, CDR2 YFSETQ. V shed 2 bases, J shed 4 bases, and the junction held 1 base outside the gene matches. The CDR3 extends over 14 amino acids. The CDR3 protein is CASSFGTGGYGYTF. In DNA, the CDR3 is TGCGCCAGCAGCTTCGGGACAGGGGGCTATGGCTACACCTTC.

The V gene is TRBV10-2, the J gene TRBJ2-2, with D uncertain. The germline gives CDR1 WSHSY, CDR2 SAAADI. The ends were cut back, 4 bases at V and 6 bases at J, with 6 bases in the middle. The CDR3 loop spans 12 amino acids. The CDR3 nucleotides are TGCGCCAGCAGTGGGGTAGCCGGGGAGCTGTTTTTT. This gives the protein CASSGVAGELFF.

The genes are TRBV7-9 and TRBJ1-3; D unresolved. Trimming took off 1 base at V and 2 bases at J, with 9 bases between the two ends. The CDR3 extends over 15 amino acids. Per germline, CDR1 SEHNR and CDR2 FQNEAQ (reference sequence). CDR3 in DNA: TGTGCCAGCAGCTTAGATAGGGTGGCTGGAAACACCATATATTTT. This encodes CASSLDRVAGNTIYF.

This clone was counted a single time. The rearrangement links TRBV11-2 to TRBJ2-7; the D call may be TRBD1 or TRBD2 (5 bases each). Trimming shortened V by 0 bases and J by 0 bases, and 12 bases separated the two germline ends. Per germline, CDR1 SGHAT and CDR2 FQNNGV. This CDR3 region has 16 residues. CDR3 in amino acids: CASSLDSGASSYEQYF. As DNA, the CDR3 is TGTGCCAGCAGCTTAGATTCCGGGGCCAGCTCCTACGAGCAGTACTTC.

The J gene is TRBJ1-6, the V gene TRBV19; 11 nucleotides match TRBD1. V lost 7 bases and J lost 8; bases outside the gene matches: 4. CDR3 length equals 14 residues. The germline CDR1 and CDR2 sequences are LNHDA and SQIVND (reference sequence). In DNA form, the CDR3 reads TGTGCCAGTAAAGGGGGACAGGGGGATTCACCCCTCCACTTT. It codes for CASKGGQGDSPLHF.

The rearrangement joins TRBV5-6 to TRBJ1-2; a weak D match, TRBD1 (6 bases). The CDR3 runs 14 residues. V was cut by 1 base and J by 5 bases, with 12 bases left in between. CDR1 is SGHDT and CDR2 is YYEEEE in the germline V gene. The CDR3 sequence: CASSLLQGGYGYTF. The DNA for the CDR3 is TGTGCCAGCAGCTTGTTACAGGGCGGGTATGGCTACACCTTC.

The chain joins TRBV6-6 to TRBJ2-5; D might be TRBD1 or TRBD2, each matching 5 bases. This CDR3 has 11 residues. The V end was cut by 11 bases, the J end by 4 bases, with 11 bases between. Germline values: CDR1 MNHNY, CDR2 SVGAGI (reference sequence). The CDR3 nucleotides read TGTGCCGAGGGGTTTGGAGAGACCCAGTACTTC. This gives the protein CAEGFGETQYF.

This clone was detected only a few times. V gene TRBV7-9 combines with J gene TRBJ1-2; 9 bases fit TRBD1. The germline CDR1 and CDR2 sequences are SEHNR and FQNEAQ (reference sequence). J was trimmed by 6 bases and V by 5 bases; bases with no gene match: 7. CDR3 size: 14 residues. CDR3 protein: CASSLTGQGDGYTF. The CDR3 nucleotides are TGTGCCAGCAGCCTAACGGGACAGGGAGATGGCTACACCTTC.

This clone appeared a few times. The chain recombines TRBV6-5 with TRBJ1-1; a weak D match, TRBD1 (6 bases). Germline values: CDR1 MNHEY, CDR2 SVGAGI. The V end was cut by 4 bases, the J end by 5 bases, with 14 bases between. The CDR3 has 14 amino acids. The CDR3 loop reads CASSSPGVRTEAFF. CDR3 sequence (DNA): TGTGCCAGCAGTTCCCCAGGGGTTAGAACTGAAGCTTTCTTT.